This TCR beta chain was profiled in a study of blood T cells in healthy people across ages. Findings and caveats of the study: There was no known CMV status for donors, so expanded clonotype changes were possibly confounded.

Per-sample PBMC isolation yielded at least 7 million cells. Trimming at V came to 7 bases and at J to 5 bases, leaving 11 bases not matched to a gene. Germline CDR1 is DFQATT and CDR2 is SNEGSKA (reference sequence). CDR3 length equals 17 residues. This clonotype occurred a few times. Its antigen is unknown. Combining a sample-barcoded 5' primer with a J-beta primer mix, a second PCR ran for 7 to 11 cycles. TCRdb passed the 5' RACE reads through MiXCR, listing each CDR3 protein once. The top ten hold 18% of the sample, which has over a million distinct CDR3 sequences, under 55% seen once. Sequencing used blood. The clonotype comes from a woman aged 55-69 years in good health. The V and J genes are TRBV20-1 and TRBJ2-1; TRBD2 agrees at 16 bases. CDR3 sequence: CSVDTGGLAGGNNEQFF. CDR3 sequence (DNA): TGCAGTGTTGATACAGGGGGACTAGCGGGAGGGAACAATGAGCAGTTCTTC.